The 8 T cell receptor beta chains presented below share a single source sample, sequenced in a study of blood T cell repertoires in COVID-19. The protocol was immunoSEQ multiplex PCR, while the TCRdb copy is restricted to in-frame clones and leaves out a portion. Here the sample spans about 73,000 clones, over 70% being singletons. Material for sequencing was peripheral blood. These receptors were collected from a man aged 50-59 years with active COVID-19.

The gene calls are TRBV2 and TRBJ2-2; 7 bases line up with TRBD2. CDR1 SNHLY and CDR2 FYNNEI come from the germline V gene. CDR3 length equals 13 residues. After removal of 5 bases from V and 8 bases from J, the junction contained 5 bases not matched to a gene. CDR3 loop: CASSIQGGGELFF. DNA of the CDR3: TGTGCCAGCAGTATTCAGGGAGGGGGGGAGCTGTTTTTT.

This chain connects TRBV9 to TRBJ2-2; no definite D call. Germline CDR1 reads SGDLS; CDR2 reads YYNGEE. The CDR3 is 16 amino acids. Trimming shortened V by 4 bases and J by 4 bases, and 17 bases separated the two germline ends. The CDR3 spells CASSPTTESLTGELFF. The CDR3, as DNA: TGTGCCAGCAGCCCTACGACGGAGTCCCTCACCGGGGAGCTGTTTTTT.

The rearrangement joins TRBV6-5 to TRBJ1-2, with TRBD1 as a possible D gene (5 bases). V lost 2 bases and J lost 7, with 11 bases in between. Germline V gene lookup returns CDR1 MNHEY and CDR2 SVGAGI. This CDR3 spans 13 amino acids. The CDR3 coding sequence is TGTGCCAGCAGTTACACGGGGGAATTTGGCTACACCTTC. As protein: CASSYTGEFGYTF.

The rearrangement uses TRBV28 and TRBJ2-7, with D perhaps TRBD1 (7 bases). This CDR3 has 18 amino acids. The ends were cut back, 4 bases at V and 7 bases at J, with 29 bases in the middle. CDR1 is MDHEN, CDR2 SYDVKM, per germline. The CDR3 sequence is CASSSTYPTGAAAGEQYF. The CDR3 DNA reads TGTGCCAGCAGTTCAACTTACCCAACAGGGGCCGCCGCGGGGGAGCAGTACTTC.

In this sample, this clone turned up a few times. The chain couples TRBV3-1 (or the pseudogene TRBV3-2) to TRBJ1-1; D possibly corresponds to TRBD1 (5 bases). Germline values: CDR1 LGHDT, CDR2 YNNKEL (reference sequence). With 0 bases removed from V and 7 bases from J, the gap between germline ends came to 15 bases. The CDR3 has 15 residues. DNA of the CDR3: TGTGCCAGCAGCCAAGAATGGGGACTTGAGGGTGAAGCTTTCTTT. Translated: CASSQEWGLEGEAFF.

The chain has TRBV29-1 and TRBJ1-3; D gene ambiguous. CDR1 SQVTM and CDR2 ANQGSEA come from the germline V gene. The V end was cut by 1 base, the J end by 7 bases, with 11 bases between. The CDR3 extends over 13 amino acids. CDR3 loop: CSVEASERNTIYF. In nucleotides, the CDR3 is TGCAGCGTTGAAGCGAGCGAGCGGAACACCATATATTTT.

The table lists this clone with a few counts. The CDR3 DNA follows: TGTGCCAGTAGTAAGCGTTCGCCAGATCGGGAGGGCGGGGAGCTGTTTTTT. Its translation: CASSKRSPDREGGELFF. The rearrangement uses TRBV19 and TRBJ2-2, with 8 bases aligning to TRBD2. The germline V gene has CDR1 LNHDA and CDR2 SQIVND (reference sequence). The J segment lost 7 bases and the V segment lost 4 bases, leaving 14 bases of the junction unmatched. The CDR3 covers 17 residues.

The J gene is TRBJ2-5, the V gene TRBV7-9, with 9 bases identical to TRBD1. Germline CDR1 reads SEHNR; CDR2 reads FQNEAQ (reference sequence). After removal of 7 bases from V and 5 bases from J, the junction contained 5 bases not matched to a gene. This CDR3 is 13 amino acids long. The CDR3 loop reads CASTGQGSETQYF. The CDR3 nucleotides read TGTGCCAGCACCGGACAGGGGTCGGAGACCCAGTACTTC.